The clone carrying this T cell receptor beta chain was seen a handful of times. No antigen is known for it. Documented treatment: roughly nine-day PBMC culture with coronavirus spike peptide pools or control peptides (ViraFEST assay). The data are from a study of vaccination and CD4 T cells after COVID-19. Study-wide points: Post-vaccination reactive clonotypes (median approximately 36) did not differ significantly from post-infection (about 21).

CDR1 and CDR2 from the germline V gene are SEHNR and FQNEAQ (reference sequence). The CDR3 loop spans 13 amino acids. V dropped 4 bases and J dropped 7 bases, with 11 bases sitting between them. With the Oncomine TCR Beta short-read assay, DNA from cultured CD4+ T cells was sequenced. Genomic DNA from cultured CD4+ T cells was extracted. One entry per CDR3 protein results from TCRdb running MiXCR on the PCR reads. Of around 15,000 distinct CDR3 sequences listed, around 40% are singletons. This rearrangement joins TRBV7-9 to TRBJ1-5, with D possibly matching TRBD1 (5 bases). The receptor comes from a human donor who had recovered from COVID-19. The sample was CD4+ T cells from blood, cultured in vitro, taken before SARS-CoV-2 vaccination. The CDR3 DNA reads TGTGCCAGCAGCTCGACAGACCGACAGCCCCAGCATTTT. The encoded protein is CASSSTDRQPQHF.